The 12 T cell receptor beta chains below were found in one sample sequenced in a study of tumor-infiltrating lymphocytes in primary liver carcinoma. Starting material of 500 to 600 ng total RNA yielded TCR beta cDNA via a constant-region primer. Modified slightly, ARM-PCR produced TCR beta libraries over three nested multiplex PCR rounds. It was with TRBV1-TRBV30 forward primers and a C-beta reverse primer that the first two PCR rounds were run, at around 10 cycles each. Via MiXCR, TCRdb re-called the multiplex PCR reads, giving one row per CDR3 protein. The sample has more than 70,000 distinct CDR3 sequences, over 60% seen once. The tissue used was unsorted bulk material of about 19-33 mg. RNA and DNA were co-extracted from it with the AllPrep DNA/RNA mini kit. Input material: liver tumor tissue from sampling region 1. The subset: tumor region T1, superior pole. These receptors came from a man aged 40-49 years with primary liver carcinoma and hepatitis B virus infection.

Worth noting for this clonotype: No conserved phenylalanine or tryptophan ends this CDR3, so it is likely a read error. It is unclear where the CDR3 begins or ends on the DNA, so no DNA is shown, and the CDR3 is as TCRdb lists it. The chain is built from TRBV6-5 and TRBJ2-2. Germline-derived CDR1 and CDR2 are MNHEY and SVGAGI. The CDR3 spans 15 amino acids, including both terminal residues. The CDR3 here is CASNYGDLVTGELLY.

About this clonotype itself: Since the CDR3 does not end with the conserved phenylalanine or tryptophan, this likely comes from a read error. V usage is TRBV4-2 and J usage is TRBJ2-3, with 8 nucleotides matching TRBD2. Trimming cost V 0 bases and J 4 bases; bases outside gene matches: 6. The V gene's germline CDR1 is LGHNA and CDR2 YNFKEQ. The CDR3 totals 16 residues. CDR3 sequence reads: CASSQEAGVSADTQYS. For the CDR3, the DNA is TGTGCCAGCAGCCAAGAAGCGGGAGTAAGCGCAGATACGCAGTATTCT.

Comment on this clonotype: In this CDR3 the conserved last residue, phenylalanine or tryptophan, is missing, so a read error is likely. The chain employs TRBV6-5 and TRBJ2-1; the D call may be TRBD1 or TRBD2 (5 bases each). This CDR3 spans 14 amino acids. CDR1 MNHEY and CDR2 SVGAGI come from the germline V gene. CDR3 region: CDSRNLGDYNEQFL. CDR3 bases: TGTGACAGCAGGAACTTGGGGGACTACAATGAGCAGTTCTTG.

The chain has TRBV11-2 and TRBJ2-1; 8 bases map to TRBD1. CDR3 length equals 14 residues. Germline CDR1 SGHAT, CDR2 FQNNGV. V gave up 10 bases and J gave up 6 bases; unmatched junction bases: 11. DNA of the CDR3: TGTGCCAACACATGGACAGGGACAATCAATGAGCAGTTCTTC. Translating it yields CANTWTGTINEQFF.

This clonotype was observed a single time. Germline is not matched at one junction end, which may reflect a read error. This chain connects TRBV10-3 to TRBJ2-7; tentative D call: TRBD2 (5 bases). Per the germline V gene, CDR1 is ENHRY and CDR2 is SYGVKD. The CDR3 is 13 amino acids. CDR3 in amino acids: CAITSTTDYGQYF. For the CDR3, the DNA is TGTGCCATCACCTCGACTACTGACTACGGGCAGTACTTC.

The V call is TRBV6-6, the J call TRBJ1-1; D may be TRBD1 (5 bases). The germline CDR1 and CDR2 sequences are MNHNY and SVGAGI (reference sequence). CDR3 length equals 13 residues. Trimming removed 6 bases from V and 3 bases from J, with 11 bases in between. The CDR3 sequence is CASSIGHYTEAFF. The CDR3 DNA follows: TGTGCCAGCAGCATCGGACATTACACTGAAGCTTTCTTT.

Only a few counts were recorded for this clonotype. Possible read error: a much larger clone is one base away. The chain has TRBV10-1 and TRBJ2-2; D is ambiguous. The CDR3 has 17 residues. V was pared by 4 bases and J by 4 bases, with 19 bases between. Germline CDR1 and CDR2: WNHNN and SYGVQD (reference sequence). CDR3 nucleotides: TGCGCCAGCAGTGCCGGGCTCCGAACGAACCGCACCGGGGAGCTGTTTTTT. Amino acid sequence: CASSAGLRTNRTGELFF.

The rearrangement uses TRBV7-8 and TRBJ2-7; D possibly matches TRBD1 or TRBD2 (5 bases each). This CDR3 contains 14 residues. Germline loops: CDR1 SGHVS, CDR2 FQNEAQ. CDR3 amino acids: CVNSLGTDNYEQYF. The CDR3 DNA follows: TGTGTCAACAGCTTAGGGACGGACAACTACGAGCAGTACTTC.

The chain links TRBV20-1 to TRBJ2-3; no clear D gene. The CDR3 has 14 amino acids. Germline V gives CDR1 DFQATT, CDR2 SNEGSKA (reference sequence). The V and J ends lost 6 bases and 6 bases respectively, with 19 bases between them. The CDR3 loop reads CSANPELRSDTQYF. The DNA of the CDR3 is TGCAGTGCCAATCCGGAACTACGATCGGATACGCAGTATTTT.

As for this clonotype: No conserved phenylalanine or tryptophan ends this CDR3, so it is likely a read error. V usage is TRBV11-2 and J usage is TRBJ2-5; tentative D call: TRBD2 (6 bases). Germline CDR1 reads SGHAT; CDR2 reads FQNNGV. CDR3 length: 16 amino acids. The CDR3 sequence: CACRSRDSAPQETQYL. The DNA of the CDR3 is TGTGCCTGCAGATCCCGGGACTCGGCCCCCCAAGAGACCCAGTACTTA.

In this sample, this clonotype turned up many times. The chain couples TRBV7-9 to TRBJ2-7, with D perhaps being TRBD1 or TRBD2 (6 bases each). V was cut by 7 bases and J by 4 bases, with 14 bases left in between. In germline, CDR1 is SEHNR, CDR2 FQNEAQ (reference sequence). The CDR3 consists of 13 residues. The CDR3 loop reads CASTPGGPYEQYF. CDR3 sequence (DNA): TGTGCCAGCACCCCTGGGGGGCCTTACGAGCAGTACTTC.

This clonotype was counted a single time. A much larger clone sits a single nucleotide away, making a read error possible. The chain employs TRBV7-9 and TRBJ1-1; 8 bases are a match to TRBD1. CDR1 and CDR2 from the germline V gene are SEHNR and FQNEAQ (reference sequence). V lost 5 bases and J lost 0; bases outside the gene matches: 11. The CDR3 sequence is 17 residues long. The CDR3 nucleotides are TGTGCCAGCAGCCCGGGACAGGTGGGCACTATGAACACTGAAGCTTTCTTT. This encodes CASSPGQVGTMNTEAFF.